The present TCR beta chain was sequenced within a study of blood T cells in healthy people across ages (dated by TCRdb to between 2014 and 2016). Study-wide context: In model experiments, template switching captured about one uniquely barcoded TCR beta cDNA molecule for every two T cells. The study measured age-related changes in TCR beta repertoire diversity using deep sequencing normalized with unique cDNA molecular identifiers. The donors were split into four age groups: young (average approximately 16 years), middle-aged (nearly 40), aged (more than 60) and long-lived (roughly 77). To avoid experimental bias, donors of different ages were randomly spread across the sequencing lanes. Two additional independent replicas of 1 million unique cDNA reads from the same blood draw were analyzed for two donors (one aged 18 to 30 and one aged 80 or older).

Systemically healthy Caucasian individuals from Russia, 35 to 50 in total and aged about 6 to 95 years, were included as donors. Each donor gave 8.5 to 10 milliliters of peripheral blood, collected into EDTA-treated Vacutainer tubes. Ficoll-Paque density-gradient centrifugation was used to isolate PBMCs, with at least 6 million per sample. Trizol reagent was used to extract total RNA from the PBMCs, yielding at least 6 micrograms per sample. The percentages of naive CD45RAhigh/CD27high T cells were determined by flow cytometry on a PBMC aliquot from every donor. Overall study outcomes, separate from this receptor: Observed TCR beta diversity correlated strongly with the percentage of naive T cells measured by flow cytometry. The long-lived group showed more naive CD4+ T cells, fewer expanded clones and increased TCR diversity than the aged group, suggesting age selection. Bulk unsorted PBMC profiling prevented conclusive comparison of naive and antigen-experienced compartments. The CMV infection status of donors was not known, potentially confounding age-related changes in expanded clonotypes. As age increased, observed TCR beta diversity per million T cells dropped in a roughly linear way, and a significant reduction was already evident by age 40. Total diversity estimates from one million sequenced T cells were considered lower bounds and underestimates.

Receptor amplification or capture employed 5' RACE. Instrument on record: Illumina HiSeq 2500. A second roughly 6 to 11 cycle PCR used a sample-barcoded 5' primer and a J-beta primer mix. Each TCR beta cDNA molecule received a unique molecular identifier from a template-switch 5' adaptor carrying 12 random nucleotides. At least 2.5 million CDR3-containing paired-end reads were obtained from each sample. First-strand cDNA synthesis was performed from all RNA using the Mint cDNA synthesis kit, with priming by a TRBC-specific oligonucleotide. Following uracil-DNA glycosylase treatment, all cDNA underwent a first 18-cycle PCR with the universal primers M1SS and BC2_uni_R. Per the original workflow: For normalization, 1 million high-quality reads, each with a distinct molecular identifier, were randomly selected from each sample. Instead of being binned into consensus sequences, reads that shared molecular identifiers were thrown out. MiTCR, set to a Q25 quality threshold and the strictest error-elimination algorithm, was used for CDR3 identification, clonotype clustering and error correction. A nonparametric unseen species model with Euler transformation was used to estimate lower-bound total TCR beta diversity. TCRdb passed the public sequencing reads through fastp at Q25 and MiXCR, retaining productive beta sequences. For every CDR3 protein sequence, its rows merge into one entry that carries the most common genes and DNA. The V and J calls were determined by TCRdb, not by the authors. The sample profile shows some 640,000 distinct CDR3 sequences; approximately 30% of them were found once. Of the sample, around 16% is held by the ten largest clones.

This clonotype has more than one count but fewer than ten. It has no known antigen specificity. Base qualities are missing; no much larger clone stands one base away. The sequencing sample was made of blood. The receptor was isolated from a woman aged 80 or older in good health.

The DNA sequence is as follows: TGCGCCAGCAGCTTGCCACCAAACTATGGCTACACCTTC. It translates to CASSLPPNYGYTF. In this chain, TRBV5-1 is recombined with TRBJ1-2; the D gene cannot be resolved reliably. From a lookup of the germline V gene, CDR1 and CDR2 are SGHRS and YFSETQ. From the cysteine through the phenylalanine, the CDR3 covers 13 amino acids. Only the CDR3 region is kept as DNA, spanning 39 bases read in frame from base 1. V is pared back by 1 base and J by 2 bases, with 6 bases lying between the germline termini.